One and the same sample provided the 10 T cell receptor beta chains below, sequenced in a study of cytomegalovirus exposure and HLA in healthy donors. PCR primers comprised 60 Vbeta and 13 Jbeta primers. Clones were sequenced by immunoSEQ multiplex PCR, and TCRdb holds only the in-frame ones, with some missing. Here the sample spans 200,000 to 250,000 clones, roughly three quarters being singletons. The sequenced material came from PBMCs. These receptors were taken from a man aged 50 or older in good health and CMV-seronegative.

The rearrangement links TRBV18 to TRBJ1-5; D gene unclear. Trimming left V 4 bases short and J 3 bases short, with 13 bases between. Germline CDR1 reads KGHSH; CDR2 reads LQKENI. The CDR3 has 15 amino acids. CDR3 in amino acids: CASSQTQSFNQPQHF. CDR3 nucleotide sequence: TGTGCCAGCTCACAGACTCAGTCGTTCAATCAGCCCCAGCATTTT.

The chain combines TRBV4-1 with TRBJ1-1; tentative D call: TRBD1 (5 bases). V shed 0 bases and J shed 11 bases, with 13 bases lying between them. The germline CDR1 and CDR2 sequences are MGHRA and YSYEKL. This CDR3 is 13 amino acids long. Here the CDR3 DNA reads TGCGCCAGCAGCCAAGATGAGATAGGGGTTGCTTTCTTT. Amino acids: CASSQDEIGVAFF.

This sequence joins TRBV5-1 and TRBJ1-5, with D unresolved. Germline CDR1 reads SGHRS; CDR2 reads YFSETQ. Between the trimmed V and J ends, which lost 0 bases and 1 base, there was a span of 8 bases. The CDR3 covers 15 residues. CDR3 coding DNA: TGCGCCAGCAGCTTGGGAACTGTAAGCAATCAGCCCCAGCATTTT. This translates into CASSLGTVSNQPQHF.

This clone has just a few counts. The genes are TRBV2 and TRBJ1-6; possibly TRBD1 for D (5 bases). V was clipped by 8 bases and J by 0 bases, with 14 bases between them. Germline lookup yields CDR1 SNHLY and CDR2 FYNNEI. The length of the CDR3 is 16 residues. The CDR3 sequence is CASGGGRNSYNSPLHF. The CDR3 DNA reads as TGTGCCAGCGGCGGGGGTCGGAACTCCTATAATTCACCCCTCCACTTT.

The chain links TRBV9 to TRBJ2-3; D possibly corresponds to TRBD2 (6 bases). This CDR3 region has 13 residues. V was trimmed by 3 bases and J by 6 bases, leaving 11 bases between them. Per germline, CDR1 SGDLS and CDR2 YYNGEE. This CDR3 is CASSDRDFDTQYF. The CDR3 region has the DNA TGTGCCAGCAGCGACCGGGACTTTGATACGCAGTATTTT.

V and J are TRBV7-9 and TRBJ2-2; D remains unclear. Germline CDR1 SEHNR, CDR2 FQNEAQ (reference sequence). This CDR3 has 12 residues. Trimming removed 6 bases from V and 6 bases from J, with 8 bases in between. CDR3 nucleotides: TGTGCCAGCAGTCCGTCCCCCGGGGAGCTGTTTTTT. Encoded protein: CASSPSPGELFF.

This clone was detected once. The chain combines TRBV27 with TRBJ2-2; 8 nucleotides align to TRBD2. V gave up 3 bases and J gave up 8 bases; unmatched junction bases: 5. CDR3 length: 14 amino acids. Germline V gene data show CDR1 as MNHEY and CDR2 as SMNVEV (reference sequence). The CDR3 spells CASSLREERGELFF. CDR3 bases: TGTGCCAGCAGTTTGCGGGAGGAGCGGGGGGAGCTGTTTTTT.

J is TRBJ1-2 and V is TRBV5-4, with D perhaps TRBD1 (5 bases). The CDR3 is made up of 14 amino acids. Trimming cost V 4 bases and J 4 bases, with 14 bases left between them. CDR1 and CDR2 from the germline V gene are SGHNT and YYREEE (reference sequence). The CDR3 DNA reads as TGTGCCAGCAGCCGCGACGGGGGGGGCTATGGCTACACCTTC. This translates into CASSRDGGGYGYTF.

The V and J genes are TRBV5-6 and TRBJ1-1; D is possibly TRBD1 (5 bases). Per germline, CDR1 SGHDT and CDR2 YYEEEE. V was shortened by 6 bases and J by 5 bases, with 14 bases between the two germline ends. The CDR3 is made up of 13 amino acids. CDR3 nucleotide sequence: TGTGCCAGCACCCGGGGGGATGGGACTGAAGCTTTCTTT. It is translated as CASTRGDGTEAFF. Full variable domain (remainder filled in from reference TRBV5-6 and TRBJ1-1): DAGVTQSPTHLIKTRGQQVTLRCSPKSGHDTVSWYQQALGQGPQFIFQYYEEEERQRGNFPDRFSGHQFPNYSSELNVNALLLGDSALYLCASTRGDGTEAFFGQGTRLTVV.

A single count supports this clone. The chain is built from TRBV27 and TRBJ2-7; perhaps TRBD1 as D (5 bases). There are 14 residues in the CDR3. The V end lost 7 bases, the J end lost 0 bases, and 13 bases lay between the germline ends. The germline V gene encodes CDR1 MNHEY and CDR2 SMNVEV (reference sequence). This CDR3 reads CASTPDTGSYEQYF. The CDR3 DNA sequence: TGTGCCAGCACCCCGGACACCGGCTCCTACGAGCAGTACTTC.